The 25 T cell receptor beta chains in this list originate from one sample, sequenced in a study of identical twins. TCRdb recomputed calls from the 5' RACE reads with MiXCR, one row per CDR3 protein. The sample consists of 1,800,000 or so distinct CDR3 sequences, less than 35% of them appearing once. Sequencing used cord blood. Receptors originate from a newborn girl in good health.

This clonotype has a count of ten or more. The chain uses TRBV20-1 and TRBJ2-3, with D possibly being TRBD2 (6 bases). In germline, CDR1 is DFQATT, CDR2 SNEGSKA (reference sequence). The CDR3 totals 10 residues. Trimming removed 3 bases from V and 8 bases from J, with 6 bases in between. CDR3 bases: TGCAGTGCTAGGGGGGGTACGCAGTATTTT. The encoded protein is CSARGGTQYF.

This clonotype was detected a few times. The J gene is TRBJ1-1, the V gene TRBV3-1, with a weak D call TRBD1 (6 bases). The V end lost 1 base, the J end lost 6 bases, and 12 bases lay between the germline ends. Germline V gene lookup returns CDR1 LGHDT and CDR2 YNNKEL (reference sequence). The CDR3 has 14 residues. CDR3 amino acids: CASSQVGGRAEAFF. The CDR3 DNA is TGTGCCAGCAGCCAAGTAGGGGGGAGGGCTGAAGCTTTCTTT.

This clonotype was detected a few times. The chain joins TRBV12-5 to TRBJ1-2; weak D call: TRBD1 (6 bases). V was shortened by 4 bases and J by 4 bases, with 19 bases between the two germline ends. The CDR3 runs to 16 residues. Per germline, CDR1 LGHNT and CDR2 FRNRAP. CDR3 sequence (DNA): TGTGCTAGTGGTTGGGCAAACGACAGGACCACCTATGGCTACACCTTC. Its protein is CASGWANDRTTYGYTF.

The table lists this clonotype with many counts. The chain is built from TRBV6-6 and TRBJ2-7; D not resolved. Germline CDR1 reads MNHNY; CDR2 reads SVGAGI (reference sequence). Trimming cost V 2 bases and J 6 bases, with 8 bases left between them. The CDR3 contains 12 residues. The CDR3 coding sequence is TGTGCCAGCAGTTACACGAAGGGCGAGCAGTACTTC. It encodes CASSYTKGEQYF.

On this clonotype itself: This may be a read error: a much more frequent sequence differs by one nucleotide. The chain links TRBV10-3 to TRBJ2-3, with D perhaps TRBD2 (7 bases). Trimming stripped 7 bases from V and 4 bases from J, with 15 bases between. The CDR3 has 14 amino acids. CDR1 is ENHRY, CDR2 SYGVKD, per germline. In DNA, the CDR3 is TGTGCCATCACAGGGGACTACCGCGCAGATACGCAGTATTTT. It yields the protein CAITGDYRADTQYF.

The rearrangement uses TRBV20-1 and TRBJ2-5, with D hard to call. Germline V gene sequence: CDR1 DFQATT, CDR2 SNEGSKA (reference sequence). The CDR3 is 10 residues long. The germline V and J ends were trimmed by 5 bases and 7 bases, with 8 bases remaining between them. The CDR3: CSAPLGTQYF. The CDR3 region has the DNA TGCAGTGCTCCCCTGGGGACCCAGTACTTC.

This clonotype was counted a few times. This chain connects TRBV27 to TRBJ2-1; 7 nucleotides match TRBD1. Unmatched junction bases numbered 9, after V lost 3 bases and J lost 7 bases. The germline CDR1 and CDR2 sequences are MNHEY and SMNVEV (reference sequence). There are 15 residues in the CDR3. The CDR3 spells CASSFWAGGENEQFF. CDR3 nucleotide sequence: TGTGCCAGCAGTTTCTGGGCAGGGGGTGAAAATGAGCAGTTCTTC.

This clonotype has only one observation. The rearrangement uses TRBV20-1 and TRBJ2-2; weak D call: TRBD2 (5 bases). This CDR3 is 14 amino acids long. Germline assignment: CDR1 DFQATT and CDR2 SNEGSKA (reference sequence). V was shortened by 0 bases and J by 4 bases, with 9 bases between the two germline ends. The CDR3 DNA follows: TGCAGTGCTAGAGATGCCCGGGGCACCGGGGAGCTGTTTTTT. Residues: CSARDARGTGELFF.

In its sample, this clonotype was seen once. The CDR3 reads CASSQIGPSSYNEQFF. For the CDR3, the DNA is TGCGCCAGCAGCCAAATCGGCCCGAGCTCCTACAATGAGCAGTTCTTC. The rearrangement links TRBV4-1 to TRBJ2-1; D call uncertain. From germline, CDR1 is MGHRA and CDR2 YSYEKL. Trimming shortened V by 2 bases and J by 0 bases, and 11 bases separated the two germline ends. The CDR3 has 16 amino acids.

In its sample, this clonotype was seen a few times. The rearrangement uses TRBV11-2 and TRBJ2-5; D call uncertain. The length of the CDR3 is 14 residues. Germline values: CDR1 SGHAT, CDR2 FQNNGV. Trimming left V 4 bases short and J 2 bases short, with 11 bases between. Here the CDR3 DNA reads TGTGCCAGCAGCTATAATTACGCACAAGAGACCCAGTACTTC. Translated: CASSYNYAQETQYF. Full variable domain (rest looked up from reference TRBV11-2 and TRBJ2-5): EAGVAQSPRYKIIEKRQSVAFWCNPISGHATLYWYQQILGQGPKLLIQFQNNGVVDDSQLPKDRFSAERLKGVDSTLKIQPAKLEDSAVYLCASSYNYAQETQYFGPGTRLLVL.

This clonotype has a count of ten or more. The V and J genes are TRBV4-1 and TRBJ2-3, with D hard to call. The germline V gene encodes CDR1 MGHRA and CDR2 YSYEKL. Trimming took off 2 bases at V and 7 bases at J, with 7 bases between the two ends. The CDR3 consists of 12 residues. The CDR3 region is CASSQYSNTQYF. In nucleotides, the CDR3 is TGCGCCAGCAGCCAATACTCAAATACGCAGTATTTT.

The rearrangement uses TRBV2 and TRBJ2-1, with 13 bases fitting TRBD2. V lost 6 bases to trimming and J lost 7 bases; unmatched junction nucleotides: 24. The germline V gene has CDR1 SNHLY and CDR2 FYNNEI. The CDR3 has 21 amino acids. CDR3 sequence reads: CASRGFRGLTSGRALENEQFF. CDR3 nucleotides: TGTGCCAGCAGGGGGTTTAGGGGGCTAACTAGCGGGAGGGCCCTGGAAAATGAGCAGTTCTTC.

The chain combines TRBV7-8 with TRBJ2-1, with 11 bases identical to TRBD1. The CDR3 loop spans 16 amino acids. Looked up from germline, CDR1 is SGHVS and CDR2 is FQNEAQ. Unmatched junction bases numbered 7, after V lost 2 bases and J lost 7 bases. DNA for the CDR3: TGTGCCAGCAGCTTACGAACCGGGACAGGGGGGAATGAGCAGTTCTTC. Protein product: CASSLRTGTGGNEQFF. Supplemented by reference TRBV7-8 and TRBJ2-1, the full variable domain reads GAGVSQSPRYKVAKRGQDVALRCDPISGHVSLFWYQQALGQGPEFLTYFQNEAQLDKSGLPSDRFFAERPEGSVSTLKIQRTQQEDSAVYLCASSLRTGTGGNEQFFGPGTRLTVL.

This clonotype came up a few times. The chain couples TRBV10-3 to TRBJ2-7; D possibly corresponds to TRBD1 (6 bases). V gave up 0 bases and J gave up 3 bases, with 9 bases separating them. This CDR3 has 14 residues. Germline lookup yields CDR1 ENHRY and CDR2 SYGVKD. DNA for the CDR3: TGTGCCATCAGTGAGTCCTCCAGGGGCTACGAGCAGTACTTC. Protein sequence: CAISESSRGYEQYF.

This clonotype has more than one count but fewer than ten. V is TRBV25-1 and J is TRBJ1-6, with no clear D. The germline CDR1 and CDR2 sequences are MGHDK and SYGVNS. The CDR3 totals 15 residues. V lost 5 bases, J lost 2 bases, and 10 bases lay in between. The CDR3 bases are TGTGCCAGCAGTTCGCCGGGAGCCTATAATTCACCCCTCCACTTT. Translated: CASSSPGAYNSPLHF.

This sequence joins TRBV7-2 and TRBJ2-7; the match to TRBD2 covers 14 bases. The J call may be in error: the DNA end matches TRBJ2-5 better. CDR3 size: 15 residues. The germline V gene encodes CDR1 SGHTA and CDR2 FQGNSA. In DNA form, the CDR3 reads TGTGCCAGCAGCTTAGAGGGACTAGCGGGAGTGACCCAGTACTTC. It encodes CASSLEGLAGVTQYF.

This clonotype was seen a handful of times. This sequence joins TRBV27 and TRBJ1-1; 8 nucleotides match TRBD1. V shed 10 bases and J 0 bases; nucleotides not matched to a gene: 10. CDR1 is MNHEY and CDR2 is SMNVEV in the germline V gene (reference sequence). The CDR3 is 15 residues long. In DNA form, the CDR3 reads TGTGCCACCTCCCGGACAGGGTACTTGAACACTGAAGCTTTCTTT. Its protein is CATSRTGYLNTEAFF.

The chain employs TRBV3-1 and TRBJ2-1; D is perhaps TRBD2 (5 bases). Germline loops: CDR1 LGHDT, CDR2 YNNKEL (reference sequence). V lost 4 bases and J lost 2, with 18 bases in between. CDR3 length: 17 residues. The CDR3 protein is CASSPTPGGPPYNEQFF. In DNA, the CDR3 is TGTGCCAGCAGCCCCACTCCCGGCGGGCCCCCCTACAATGAGCAGTTCTTC.

This clonotype appeared a few times. This chain joins TRBV7-9 and TRBJ1-1, with D perhaps TRBD1 (6 bases). The V and J ends lost 5 bases and 0 bases respectively, with 19 bases between them. The CDR3 loop spans 17 amino acids. Germline V gene data show CDR1 as SEHNR and CDR2 as FQNEAQ (reference sequence). CDR3 sequence (DNA): TGTGCCAGCAGCACGCAGAGGGGGAGGTGGCTGAACACTGAAGCTTTCTTT. As protein: CASSTQRGRWLNTEAFF.

For this clonotype: Being one base from a much bigger clone, this may be a read error. This sequence joins TRBV7-9 and TRBJ2-5, with TRBD1 matching 9 bases. The J call may be in error: the DNA end matches TRBJ2-7 better. CDR3 length: 14 amino acids. Germline V gene data show CDR1 as SEHNR and CDR2 as FQNEAQ (reference sequence). The CDR3 bases are TGTGCCAGCAGCTTCGCGGGACAGGGCTACGAGCAGTACTTC. The encoded protein is CASSFAGQGYEQYF.

This clonotype occurred many times. This chain uses TRBV10-3 with TRBJ2-7, with D unresolved. CDR1 and CDR2 (germline): ENHRY, SYGVKD. The CDR3 consists of 12 residues. The V end lost 6 bases, the J end lost 0 bases, and 6 bases lay between the germline ends. The CDR3 here is CAIRRDSYEQYF. CDR3 DNA: TGTGCCATCAGAAGGGACTCCTACGAGCAGTACTTC.

About this clonotype: This may arise from a read error, as a much more abundant clone is one base away. The chain carries TRBV5-1 and TRBJ2-5; D possibly corresponds to TRBD2 (6 bases). Trimming shortened V by 0 bases and J by 12 bases, and 9 bases separated the two germline ends. Germline V gene data show CDR1 as SGHRS and CDR2 as YFSETQ. The length of the CDR3 is 11 residues. In nucleotides, the CDR3 is TGCGCCAGCAGCTTGGGACGGGAGAAGTACTTC. Its protein is CASSLGREKYF.

This clonotype was detected a few times. J is TRBJ2-6 and V is TRBV3-1; TRBD1 is a possible D gene (6 bases). The CDR3 loop spans 16 amino acids. Trimming pared 4 bases from V and 3 bases from J, leaving 13 bases between. Per germline, CDR1 LGHDT and CDR2 YNNKEL (reference sequence). This CDR3 is CASSLTEQGGANVLTF. In DNA, the CDR3 is TGTGCCAGCAGCCTGACGGAACAGGGTGGGGCCAACGTCCTGACTTTC.

The V call is TRBV27, the J call TRBJ2-3; D possibly corresponds to TRBD1 (5 bases). Germline V gene data show CDR1 as MNHEY and CDR2 as SMNVEV (reference sequence). The CDR3 sequence is 15 residues long. Deletions cut 5 bases from V and 2 bases from J, with 14 bases between. CDR3 sequence: CASSGRVLHTDTQYF. CDR3 DNA sequence: TGTGCCAGCAGTGGCAGGGTTCTCCACACAGATACGCAGTATTTT.

This clonotype was counted only a few times. The gene calls are TRBV24-1 and TRBJ2-1, with D perhaps TRBD2 (6 bases). This CDR3 comprises 15 residues. The germline V gene encodes CDR1 KGHDR and CDR2 SFDVKD. Trimming left V 3 bases short and J 4 bases short, with 12 bases between. The CDR3 bases are TGTGCCACCAGTGATGGGGACTCGATTTACAATGAGCAGTTCTTC. This codes for CATSDGDSIYNEQFF.